Detailed here is one T cell receptor (beta chain). These data originate in a study of T cell responses to AZD1222 COVID-19 vaccine. Whole-study context: Second doses were pooled across both intervals (about 4 or about 12 weeks).

Sequencing used immunoSEQ multiplex PCR; TCRdb keeps in-frame clones, though not all of them. The sample holds 97,000 or so clones; 88% are singletons and the top ten take less than 3.5%. Specimen: peripheral blood, collected on day 0 of AZD1222 vaccination. The source of this sequence is an adult in good health.

CDR3: CASSLDSGISGNTIYF. DNA of the CDR3: TGTGCCAGCAGCTTGGACTCCGGGATCTCTGGAAACACCATATATTTT. The rearrangement uses TRBV5-4 and TRBJ1-3; D unclear. CDR3 length: 16 amino acids. V lost 0 bases and J 0 bases, leaving 10 bases between the germline ends. Per germline, CDR1 SGHNT and CDR2 YYREEE (reference sequence). Full variable domain (remainder filled in from reference TRBV5-4 and TRBJ1-3): ETGVTQSPTHLIKTRGQQVTLRCSSQSGHNTVSWYQQALGQGPQFIFQYYREEENGRGNFPPRFSGLQFPNYSSELNVNALELDDSALYLCASSLDSGISGNTIYFGEGSWLTVV.